This T cell receptor (beta chain) was recovered during a study of blood T cell repertoires in COVID-19. For the study at large: Acute-phase and convalescent COVID-19 samples originated in the United States, Italy and Spain. PBMCs, B-cell-depleted T cells, or T cells were the source of the cDNA or gDNA that made up the material.

As processed by the authors: Amplification of reference gene primers was used by the study to estimate nucleated cell counts. The protocol was immunoSEQ multiplex PCR, while the TCRdb copy is restricted to in-frame clones and leaves out a portion. From that table come the V and J calls and clone size; the DNA was used to work out D and trimming. The table has approximately 90,000 clones, around 88% seen once. The CDR3 has 14 residues. Per the germline V gene, CDR1 is WSHSY and CDR2 is SAAADI. Trimming shortened V by 8 bases and J by 2 bases, and 15 bases separated the two germline ends. Sequences were obtained from peripheral blood. V usage is TRBV10-2 and J usage is TRBJ1-2; D remains ambiguous. The receptor was derived from a man in his sixties with acute or convalescent COVID-19. CDR3 nucleotides: TGCGCCAGCTCACAGACACGAAGAAACTATGGCTACACCTTC. It yields the protein CASSQTRRNYGYTF.